The present T cell receptor beta chain was sequenced within a study of blood T cell repertoires in COVID-19. The assay was immunoSEQ multiplex PCR, and TCRdb's table has in-frame clones only and misses some. The table records tens of thousands of clones, 70% to 90% of them present only once. The CDR3 is 13 residues long. Germline CDR1 GTSNPN, CDR2 SVGIG (reference sequence). V lost 0 bases to trimming and J lost 15 bases; unmatched junction nucleotides: 7. V usage is TRBV30 and J usage is TRBJ1-6; 8 bases map to TRBD1. The sequence derives from a woman between 65 and 79 years old with acute or convalescent COVID-19. Material: peripheral blood. CDR3 region: CAWSVLQGAVLHF. The CDR3, as DNA: TGTGCCTGGAGTGTACTTCAGGGGGCTGTCCTCCACTTT.